What follows are 29 T cell receptor beta chains derived from one specimen sequenced in a study of blood T cell repertoires in COVID-19. Clones were sequenced by immunoSEQ multiplex PCR, and TCRdb holds only the in-frame ones, with some missing. Of a few hundred thousand clones listed, approximately 87% are singletons. Specimen: PBMCs or T cells enriched from blood (not recorded which). All receptors come from a woman in her 50s who had recovered from COVID-19.

The CDR3 sequence is CASSTPRGQRYGYTF. The CDR3 DNA reads as TGTGCCAGTAGTACCCCCCGCGGACAGCGCTATGGCTACACCTTC. The chain uses TRBV19 and TRBJ1-2; TRBD1 might be the D (6 bases). The CDR3 covers 15 residues. Germline lookup yields CDR1 LNHDA and CDR2 SQIVND (reference sequence). V was shortened by 4 bases and J by 4 bases, with 16 bases between the two germline ends.

The gene calls are TRBV18 and TRBJ1-5, with 7 nucleotides matching TRBD1. The germline CDR1 and CDR2 sequences are KGHSH and LQKENI. J was trimmed by 6 bases and V by 3 bases; bases with no gene match: 8. The CDR3 runs 15 residues. The CDR3 loop reads CASSPRDSYGQPQHF. CDR3 bases: TGTGCCAGCTCACCCCGGGACAGTTACGGTCAGCCCCAGCATTTT.

Only a few counts were recorded for this clone. The gene calls are TRBV14 and TRBJ2-6; D gene unclear. Trimming removed 2 bases at V and 0 bases at J, with 5 bases between. The germline V gene encodes CDR1 SGHDN and CDR2 FVKESK. The CDR3 length is 15 residues. The CDR3 nucleotides read TGTGCCAGCAGCCAATACAGCTCTGGGGCCAACGTCCTGACTTTC. Its protein product is CASSQYSSGANVLTF. The variable domain in full, with the rest retrieved from reference TRBV14 and TRBJ2-6, is EAGVTQFPSHSVIEKGQTVTLRCDPISGHDNLYWYRRVMGKEIKFLLHFVKESKQDESGMPNNRFLAERTGGTYSTLKVQPAELEDSGVYFCASSQYSSGANVLTFGAGSRLTVL.

The chain uses TRBV10-1 and TRBJ1-6; D perhaps matches TRBD1 (5 bases). V lost 7 bases and J 11 bases, leaving 18 bases between the germline ends. The CDR3 is 14 residues long. Germline V gene lookup returns CDR1 WNHNN and CDR2 SYGVQD (reference sequence). The CDR3 nucleotides are TGCGCCAGCACCGAGGGGAGGGGACGGACACCCCTCCACTTT. It specifies CASTEGRGRTPLHF.

The chain recombines TRBV4-1 with TRBJ2-7; TRBD1 agrees at 9 bases. Germline V gene data show CDR1 as MGHRA and CDR2 as YSYEKL. The CDR3 runs 15 residues. V trimming: 0 bases; J trimming: 3 bases; junction bases outside the gene matches: 3. The CDR3 nucleotides are TGCGCCAGCAGCCAAGATAGGACAGGGGACTACGAGCAGTACTTC. Translation: CASSQDRTGDYEQYF.

The chain has TRBV19 and TRBJ1-1; weak D call: TRBD1 (5 bases). V was clipped by 7 bases and J by 5 bases, with 17 bases between them. Germline assignment: CDR1 LNHDA and CDR2 SQIVND (reference sequence). The CDR3 consists of 14 residues. CDR3 sequence: CASTARERGTEAFF. For the CDR3, the DNA is TGTGCCAGTACCGCTCGGGAGCGGGGGACTGAAGCTTTCTTT.

Written as DNA, the CDR3 is TGTGCCAGCAGTTACTCGATAGAGCCCACGGAAGCTTTCTTT. Protein: CASSYSIEPTEAFF. J is TRBJ1-1 and V is TRBV6-5; D is undetermined. The length of the CDR3 is 14 residues. Germline CDR1 is MNHEY and CDR2 is SVGAGI. V was shortened by 0 bases and J by 8 bases, with 13 bases between the two germline ends.

This sequence joins TRBV7-2 and TRBJ2-7; 7 nucleotides line up with TRBD1. The CDR3 length is 13 residues. J was trimmed by 2 bases and V by 9 bases; bases with no gene match: 7. Germline loops: CDR1 SGHTA, CDR2 FQGNSA. CDR3 sequence reads: CASRQGSTYEQYF. CDR3 nucleotides: TGTGCCAGTCGACAGGGTTCAACCTACGAGCAGTACTTC.

Notes on this clone: Sequence at one end of the junction differs from germline and may be a read error. The V call is TRBV11-2, the J call TRBJ2-1; 8 bases fit TRBD1. The germline gives CDR1 SGHAT, CDR2 FQNNGV. CDR3 size: 16 residues. The CDR3 DNA reads as TGTGCCAGCAGCATAGAAAGACAGGGGCCGTACAATGAGCAGTTCTTC. This gives the protein CASSIERQGPYNEQFF.

This chain connects TRBV5-6 to TRBJ2-3, with 10 nucleotides matching TRBD2. Losses at the gene ends were 0 bases for V and 13 bases for J; bases not matched to a gene: 11. In germline, CDR1 is SGHDT, CDR2 YYEEEE. This CDR3 contains 15 residues. This CDR3 is CASSLVVAGGRTEYF. CDR3 nucleotides: TGTGCCAGCAGCTTGGTAGTAGCGGGGGGCCGCACTGAGTATTTT.

The V and J genes are TRBV5-1 and TRBJ1-6, with 9 nucleotides matching TRBD1. CDR3 length: 14 residues. J gave up 9 bases and V 7 bases, and 8 bases lay outside the gene matches. In germline, CDR1 is SGHRS, CDR2 YFSETQ. The CDR3 spells CASRDGTGSSPLHF. For the CDR3, the DNA is TGCGCCAGCCGAGACGGGACAGGGTCTTCACCCCTCCACTTT. The full variable domain, rest sourced from reference TRBV5-1 and TRBJ1-6, is KAGVTQTPRYLIKTRGQQVTLSCSPISGHRSVSWYQQTPGQGLQFLFEYFSETQRNKGNFPGRFSGRQFSNSRSEMNVSTLELGDSALYLCASRDGTGSSPLHFGNGTRLTVT.

The V gene is TRBV4-1, the J gene TRBJ1-2; 7 nucleotides agree with TRBD1. V trimming: 0 bases; J trimming: 0 bases; junction bases outside the gene matches: 13. CDR1 and CDR2 from the germline V gene are MGHRA and YSYEKL. The CDR3 sequence is 19 residues long. As DNA, the CDR3 is TGCGCCAGCAGCCAAGAAGCAGGCAGGGGGGAATTAGCTAACTATGGCTACACCTTC. Translation gives CASSQEAGRGELANYGYTF.

The V gene is TRBV7-6, the J gene TRBJ1-4; D is unclear. V was pared by 4 bases and J by 1 base, with 16 bases between. The length of the CDR3 is 17 residues. Germline V gene lookup returns CDR1 SGHVS and CDR2 FNYEAQ. CDR3 protein: CASSSTWGVKTNEKLFF. CDR3 nucleotide sequence: TGTGCCAGCAGCTCGACCTGGGGAGTCAAAACTAATGAAAAACTGTTTTTT.

The chain couples TRBV7-3 to TRBJ2-1; weak D call: TRBD2 (6 bases). The V end was cut by 5 bases, the J end by 2 bases, with 13 bases between. The CDR3 length is 15 residues. Germline loops: CDR1 SGHTA, CDR2 FQGTGA. The CDR3 region is CASSGGTQAYNEQFF. The DNA of the CDR3 is TGTGCCAGCAGCGGAGGGACTCAAGCCTACAATGAGCAGTTCTTC. The full variable domain, rest sourced from reference TRBV7-3 and TRBJ2-1, is GAGVSQTPSNKVTEKGKYVELRCDPISGHTALYWYRQSLGQGPEFLIYFQGTGAADDSGLPNDRFFAVRPEGSVSTLKIQRTERGDSAVYLCASSGGTQAYNEQFFGPGTRLTVL.

The sample holds one count of this clone. V and J are TRBV29-1 and TRBJ2-3; no firm D call. Germline V gene sequence: CDR1 SQVTM, CDR2 ANQGSEA. This CDR3 region has 12 residues. Trimming removed 4 bases from V and 2 bases from J, with 7 bases in between. This chain's CDR3 is CSVATNTDTQYF. Written as DNA, the CDR3 is TGCAGCGTTGCAACAAACACAGATACGCAGTATTTT.

The V call is TRBV5-3, the J call TRBJ2-1; 8 nucleotides align to TRBD2. TRBV5-3 is an ORF, and what it does is uncertain. The CDR3 is 15 amino acids. V lost 5 bases, J lost 8 bases, and 12 bases stayed unmatched. The CDR3 DNA is TGTGCCAGAAGACGGCGGAACGGGGGGGCTTATGAGCAGTTCTTC. This encodes CARRRRNGGAYEQFF.

The chain joins TRBV18 to TRBJ2-1; the D gene is possibly TRBD1 (7 bases). The V end was cut by 2 bases, the J end by 6 bases, with 20 bases between. Germline V gives CDR1 KGHSH, CDR2 LQKENI. This CDR3 has 17 amino acids. In DNA form, the CDR3 reads TGTGCCAGCTCACCAAGCCAGGGGGGTAGATTTGGCAATGAGCAGTTCTTC. Protein sequence: CASSPSQGGRFGNEQFF.

The rearrangement uses TRBV18 and TRBJ2-7; D perhaps matches TRBD2 (5 bases). Germline CDR1 is KGHSH and CDR2 is LQKENI. This CDR3 contains 13 residues. The ends were cut back, 2 bases at V and 7 bases at J, with 12 bases in the middle. The CDR3 spells CASSPTISGEQYF. The CDR3 coding sequence is TGTGCCAGCTCACCAACCATATCGGGGGAGCAGTACTTC.

DNA for the CDR3: TGTGCCAGCAGCTTAGCAGGGGAAGCAAACATTCAGTACTTC. Its protein product is CASSLAGEANIQYF. This sequence joins TRBV11-1 and TRBJ2-4, with a tentative D call TRBD1 (5 bases). The V and J ends lost 0 bases and 6 bases respectively, with 9 bases between them. Germline values: CDR1 SGHAT, CDR2 FQDESV (reference sequence). CDR3 length equals 14 residues. Based on the CDR3 plus reference TRBV11-1 and TRBJ2-4, the full variable domain is EAEVAQSPRYKITEKSQAVAFWCDPISGHATLYWYRQILGQGPELLVQFQDESVVDDSQLPKDRFSAERLKGVDSTLKIQPAELGDSAMYLCASSLAGEANIQYFGAGTRLSVL.

The chain is built from TRBV3-1 (or the pseudogene TRBV3-2) and TRBJ2-2; TRBD2 might be the D (5 bases). V lost 0 bases and J 2 bases, leaving 10 bases between the germline ends. In germline, CDR1 is LGHDT, CDR2 YNNKEL (reference sequence). CDR3 length equals 16 residues. The CDR3 DNA sequence: TGTGCCAGCAGCCAAGACGGAGGAATTAACACCGGGGAGCTGTTTTTT. Its translation is CASSQDGGINTGELFF.

The chain links TRBV7-2 to TRBJ1-1, with D perhaps TRBD1 (5 bases). V was clipped by 5 bases and J by 5 bases, with 15 bases between them. This CDR3 spans 14 amino acids. In germline, CDR1 is SGHTA, CDR2 FQGNSA. The CDR3 loop is CASSTQTARTEAFF. CDR3 in DNA: TGTGCCAGCAGCACCCAGACAGCCAGGACTGAAGCTTTCTTT.

The chain recombines TRBV5-1 with TRBJ2-1, with 10 bases aligning to TRBD2. The trim removed 4 bases at V and 10 bases at J, leaving 11 bases unmatched. The length of the CDR3 is 15 residues. Germline CDR1 is SGHRS and CDR2 is YFSETQ. The CDR3 bases are TGCGCCAGCAGCCCGGCCATAGCGGGGGGTGACGAGCAGTTCTTC. This sequence encodes CASSPAIAGGDEQFF.

CDR3: CASSDRPGQTYEQYF. As DNA, the CDR3 is TGTGCCAGCAGTGATCGTCCGGGACAGACCTACGAGCAGTACTTC. The chain recombines TRBV7-6 with TRBJ2-7, with 7 bases that match TRBD1. Germline V gene sequence: CDR1 SGHVS, CDR2 FNYEAQ. There are 15 residues in the CDR3. V was clipped by 6 bases and J by 2 bases; unmatched bases: 10.

V and J are TRBV23-1 and TRBJ2-7; D not resolved. TRBV23-1 is annotated as an ORF whose role is uncertain. The V gene lost 0 bases and the J gene lost 4 bases, with 16 bases spanning the gap. This CDR3 has 16 amino acids. Here the CDR3 DNA reads TGCGCCAGCAGTCAATCCCGGTATCGACTTGTTTACGAGCAGTACTTC. Translation: CASSQSRYRLVYEQYF.

This clone was detected only once. The rearrangement links TRBV12-5 to TRBJ2-2; weak D call: TRBD2 (6 bases). The germline CDR1 and CDR2 sequences are LGHNT and FRNRAP. The CDR3 runs to 15 residues. V lost 0 bases and J 8 bases, leaving 13 bases between the germline ends. The CDR3 spells CASGLVRGLTGELFF. The CDR3 coding sequence is TGTGCTAGTGGTTTGGTACGAGGACTAACTGGGGAGCTGTTTTTT.

The CDR3 DNA reads TGCGCCAGCAGCTTGGGGGACTACACAGATACGCAGTATTTT. This gives the protein CASSLGDYTDTQYF. V is TRBV5-1 and J is TRBJ2-3; 7 bases map to TRBD2. The CDR3 totals 14 residues. From germline, CDR1 is SGHRS and CDR2 YFSETQ. V was pared by 0 bases and J by 2 bases, with 0 bases of the junction left unmatched.

This clone was observed a single time. The rearrangement joins TRBV5-1 to TRBJ1-4; tentative D call: TRBD1 (6 bases). The CDR3 is 14 residues long. Trimming pared 0 bases from V and 8 bases from J, leaving 11 bases between. From germline, CDR1 is SGHRS and CDR2 YFSETQ. The CDR3 DNA reads TGCGCCAGCAGCTTGGCCACAGGGCAGGAAAAACTGTTTTTT. Amino acid sequence: CASSLATGQEKLFF.

The chain couples TRBV4-1 to TRBJ1-4; D might be TRBD1 (5 bases). Per germline, CDR1 MGHRA and CDR2 YSYEKL. V was pared by 4 bases and J by 2 bases, with 17 bases between. The CDR3 totals 17 residues. The CDR3 reads CASSPWVGLSTNEKLFF. The CDR3 bases are TGCGCCAGCAGCCCTTGGGTGGGACTTTCGACTAATGAAAAACTGTTTTTT.

V gene TRBV18 combines with J gene TRBJ1-6, with 9 bases fitting TRBD1. The CDR3 loop spans 15 amino acids. V trimming: 2 bases; J trimming: 8 bases; junction bases outside the gene matches: 4. In germline, CDR1 is KGHSH, CDR2 LQKENI. CDR3 bases: TGTGCCAGCTCACCAGGACAGGGGCCAGATTCACCCCTCCACTTT. Protein: CASSPGQGPDSPLHF.